The entry below gives a single T cell receptor (beta chain) sequence along with its context. The target antigen is unknown. This entry belongs to a study of CD8 T cells in Susac syndrome. Regarding the study as a whole: Individuals included in the TCR sequencing and HLA analysis were acknowledged by the study to be relatively few in number.

The multiple sclerosis controls were treatment-naive patients with relapsing-remitting disease that was stable or active. Through negative isolation, CD4+ and CD8+ T cells were obtained, while TEMRA cells were enriched using FACS. With random hexamers, reverse transcription was performed on 0.5 to 1 ug of RNA. TCRdb redid the calling of the immunoSEQ multiplex PCR reads with MiXCR, one entry per CDR3 protein. The sample holds a few hundred thousand distinct CDR3 sequences, around 85% seen once. The sample was CD8+ T cells from PBMCs. This clonotype was sampled from a human donor with multiple sclerosis.

CDR3 region: CASSESGLGAFF. CDR3 nucleotides: TGTGCCAGCAGTGAATCTGGGCTGGGAGCTTTCTTT. V gene TRBV25-1 combines with J gene TRBJ1-1, with D unresolved. V dropped 1 base and J dropped 10 bases, with 10 bases sitting between them. The germline V gene has CDR1 MGHDK and CDR2 SYGVNS. The CDR3 length is 12 residues.